The 25 T cell receptor beta chains presented below share a single source sample, sequenced in a study of T-cell memory formation after mild COVID-19. TCRdb re-derived calls from the 5' RACE reads in MiXCR, one entry per CDR3 protein. The profile shows about 470,000 distinct CDR3 sequences, nearly 25% of them singletons. Sequencing used PBMCs or a T cell subset sorted from them (not recorded which). These receptors were collected from an adult woman who had mild COVID-19 (a few samples of this study predate the infection). Cell type and time point are not known.

The chain couples TRBV29-1 to TRBJ2-7; 11 positions agree with TRBD1. CDR3 length: 13 residues. Germline assignment: CDR1 SQVTM and CDR2 ANQGSEA. Trimming at V came to 5 bases and at J to 1 base, leaving 1 base not matched to a gene. The CDR3 DNA reads TGCAGCGTTCGGGACAGGGGGTCCTACGAGCAGTACTTC. Translating gives CSVRDRGSYEQYF.

This clonotype was found a few times. The V and J genes are TRBV15 and TRBJ2-1; maybe TRBD2 (6 bases). Germline V lookup: CDR1 LNHNV, CDR2 YYDKDF (reference sequence). The CDR3 totals 16 residues. The germline V and J ends were trimmed by 0 bases and 5 bases, with 14 bases remaining between them. DNA for the CDR3: TGTGCCACCAGCAGAGAGAGACTAGGGGATAACAATGAGCAGTTCTTC. This codes for CATSRERLGDNNEQFF.

This clonotype was detected once. J is TRBJ1-6 and V is TRBV20-1; D uncertain. The CDR3 totals 14 residues. V was pared by 6 bases and J by 11 bases, with 20 bases between. Germline CDR1 DFQATT, CDR2 SNEGSKA (reference sequence). The CDR3 bases are TGCAGTGCGCTGAGTCCCTCAATAATTCCACCCCTCCACTTT. This codes for CSALSPSIIPPLHF.

The chain joins TRBV20-1 to TRBJ2-1, with 10 bases identical to TRBD1. This CDR3 comprises 16 residues. Per germline, CDR1 DFQATT and CDR2 SNEGSKA (reference sequence). V gave up 0 bases and J gave up 6 bases; unmatched junction bases: 8. As DNA, the CDR3 is TGCAGTGCTAGAGATTTTTTGGGACAGGGGATCAATGAGCAGTTCTTC. It yields the protein CSARDFLGQGINEQFF.

The table lists this clonotype with a few counts. The genes are TRBV29-1 and TRBJ2-1; D is possibly TRBD1 (6 bases). Germline values: CDR1 SQVTM, CDR2 ANQGSEA. V lost 7 bases, J lost 8 bases, and 12 bases lay in between. The CDR3 is 11 residues long. For the CDR3, the DNA is TGCAGCGGAACAGGGTCATATGAGCAGTTCTTC. It yields the protein CSGTGSYEQFF.

The gene calls are TRBV24-1 and TRBJ1-2, with no clear D. Germline V gene sequence: CDR1 KGHDR, CDR2 SFDVKD. The CDR3 has 12 amino acids. V was cut by 0 bases and J by 7 bases, with 5 bases left in between. The CDR3 DNA sequence: TGTGCCACCAGTGATTTGGTGGGTGGCTACACCTTC. As protein: CATSDLVGGYTF.

The chain employs TRBV24-1 and TRBJ2-1; TRBD2 matches at 8 bases. The V and J ends lost 1 base and 6 bases, in that order; junction bases with no gene match: 10. The CDR3 runs to 17 residues. Germline CDR1 is KGHDR and CDR2 is SFDVKD. In DNA form, the CDR3 reads TGTGCCACCAGTGATTTAGGTGCGGGAGGCGCACTCAATGAGCAGTTCTTC. Translating it yields CATSDLGAGGALNEQFF.

The sample holds a few counts of this clonotype. This chain connects TRBV10-3 to TRBJ1-1, with D uncertain. From germline, CDR1 is ENHRY and CDR2 SYGVKD. V was pared by 2 bases and J by 4 bases, with 11 bases between. This CDR3 has 14 residues. For the CDR3, the DNA is TGTGCCATCAGTGAGCGCGGCAGTCTCACTGAAGCTTTCTTT. The encoded protein is CAISERGSLTEAFF.

V and J are TRBV6-5 and TRBJ2-7; the D gene is possibly TRBD1 (5 bases). The CDR3 is 15 amino acids. V was clipped by 0 bases and J by 1 base, with 10 bases between them. Germline V gene data show CDR1 as MNHEY and CDR2 as SVGAGI. Here the CDR3 DNA reads TGTGCCAGCAGTTACTCTACAGGTTTATCCTACGAGCAGTACTTC. This codes for CASSYSTGLSYEQYF.

The CDR3 DNA follows: TGTGCCAGCTCACCCAACAGGGACGATGAGCAGTTCTTC. Residues: CASSPNRDDEQFF. This rearrangement joins TRBV18 to TRBJ2-1; the D gene is possibly TRBD1 (6 bases). V lost 3 bases to trimming and J lost 8 bases, with 11 bases between them. Germline CDR1 is KGHSH and CDR2 is LQKENI. The CDR3 length is 13 residues.

This clonotype was seen a handful of times. The rearrangement joins TRBV20-1 to TRBJ2-1; 11 nucleotides match TRBD2. Germline V gene sequence: CDR1 DFQATT, CDR2 SNEGSKA (reference sequence). The V gene end was trimmed by 6 bases and the J gene end by 2 bases; junction bases not matched to a gene: 9. This CDR3 spans 16 amino acids. The CDR3 is CSALNPGLAAYNEQFF. Here the CDR3 DNA reads TGCAGTGCGCTAAATCCGGGACTAGCGGCCTACAATGAGCAGTTCTTC.

V usage is TRBV12-3 or TRBV12-4 and J usage is TRBJ2-1, with TRBD1 matching 8 bases. This CDR3 has 13 residues. Losses at the gene ends were 8 bases for V and 3 bases for J; bases not matched to a gene: 3. The CDR3 nucleotides are TGTGCCAGCCTGGACAGGGACTACAATGAGCAGTTCTTC. This sequence encodes CASLDRDYNEQFF.

The sample holds a few counts of this clonotype. This chain links TRBV11-2 with TRBJ2-1; D ambiguous. With 0 bases removed from V and 9 bases from J, the gap between germline ends came to 12 bases. The CDR3 is 14 residues long. Looked up from germline, CDR1 is SGHAT and CDR2 is FQNNGV. The chain's CDR3 is CASSLDYRGTEQFF. In DNA, the CDR3 is TGTGCCAGCAGCTTAGATTACCGAGGCACTGAGCAGTTCTTC.

V gene TRBV19 combines with J gene TRBJ1-5, with a possible D match to TRBD1 (5 bases). The CDR3 runs 13 residues. V lost 7 bases and J 4 bases, leaving 11 bases between the germline ends. In germline, CDR1 is LNHDA, CDR2 SQIVND (reference sequence). The CDR3 sequence: CASTGAANQPQHF. Here the CDR3 DNA reads TGTGCCAGTACTGGGGCAGCAAATCAGCCCCAGCATTTT. The whole variable domain, filled in from reference TRBV19 and TRBJ1-5, reads DGGITQSPKYLFRKEGQNVTLSCEQNLNHDAMYWYRQDPGQGLRLIYYSQIVNDFQKGDIAEGYSVSREKKESFPLTVTSAQKNPTAFYLCASTGAANQPQHFGDGTRLSIL.

Only one count was recorded for this clonotype. V gene TRBV27 combines with J gene TRBJ1-5; 10 nucleotides line up with TRBD1. There are 16 residues in the CDR3. Germline V gene lookup returns CDR1 MNHEY and CDR2 SMNVEV (reference sequence). J lost 7 bases, V lost 2 bases, and 8 bases had no gene match. The CDR3 is CASSLPLGQGEQPQHF. In DNA form, the CDR3 reads TGTGCCAGCAGTTTACCTTTAGGACAGGGGGAACAGCCCCAGCATTTT.

The chain couples TRBV29-1 to TRBJ2-3; 9 nucleotides match TRBD2. The J segment lost 4 bases and the V segment lost 3 bases, leaving 8 bases of the junction unmatched. CDR3 length: 15 residues. Germline V gene sequence: CDR1 SQVTM, CDR2 ANQGSEA. As DNA, the CDR3 is TGCAGCGTTGATCGGCGGGGGGGCCGAGCAGATACGCAGTATTTT. Protein: CSVDRRGGRADTQYF.

This clonotype came up a few times. The CDR3 DNA follows: TGTGCCAGCAGCCAGAGACCTACTAACTATGGCTACACCTTC. Encoded protein: CASSQRPTNYGYTF. This chain connects TRBV7-8 to TRBJ1-2, with D uncertain. Per the germline V gene, CDR1 is SGHVS and CDR2 is FQNEAQ. CDR3 length equals 14 residues. V lost 5 bases and J lost 0, with 10 bases in between.

This clonotype was counted only a few times. The rearrangement links TRBV5-1 to TRBJ2-1; maybe TRBD2 (6 bases). The V end was cut by 4 bases, the J end by 8 bases, with 13 bases between. Germline-derived CDR1 and CDR2 are SGHRS and YFSETQ. This CDR3 has 13 residues. The CDR3 coding sequence is TGCGCCAGCAGCGTGGGACTCCTGGATGAGCAGTTCTTC. Amino acid sequence: CASSVGLLDEQFF.

In this sample, this clonotype turned up a few times. The chain combines TRBV20-1 with TRBJ1-5, with D unclear. CDR1 DFQATT and CDR2 SNEGSKA come from the germline V gene (reference sequence). The CDR3 totals 16 residues. The ends were cut back, 5 bases at V and 0 bases at J, with 17 bases in the middle. CDR3 DNA: TGCAGTGCTGCACCCCTGGGCGTTTATAGCAATCAGCCCCAGCATTTT. Translating it yields CSAAPLGVYSNQPQHF.

The table lists this clonotype with a few counts. The V call is TRBV6-6, the J call TRBJ2-7; no reliable D call. This CDR3 has 12 residues. The germline gives CDR1 MNHNY, CDR2 SVGAGI (reference sequence). The V end lost 2 bases, the J end lost 5 bases, and 7 bases lay between the germline ends. The CDR3 here is CASSYKSHEQYF. The DNA of the CDR3 is TGTGCCAGCAGTTACAAGAGTCACGAGCAGTACTTC.

This clonotype was seen only a few times. The rearrangement links TRBV6-5 to TRBJ1-1; 11 bases are shared with TRBD1. The CDR3 sequence is 16 residues long. Trimming at V came to 5 bases and at J to 4 bases, leaving 9 bases not matched to a gene. The germline gives CDR1 MNHEY, CDR2 SVGAGI. CDR3 sequence: CASSPDRGPLSTEAFF. CDR3 in DNA: TGTGCCAGCAGTCCGGACAGGGGGCCGTTGAGCACTGAAGCTTTCTTT.

This chain connects TRBV12-3 or TRBV12-4 to TRBJ2-7; TRBD2 matches at 7 bases. J was trimmed by 3 bases and V by 4 bases; bases with no gene match: 9. The CDR3 covers 15 residues. Here the CDR3 reads CASSSLTSSYYEQYF. The DNA for the CDR3 is TGTGCCAGCAGTTCCCTGACTAGCAGTTACTACGAGCAGTACTTC.

The chain carries TRBV7-8 and TRBJ2-1, with TRBD2 identical over 7 bases. The germline V gene encodes CDR1 SGHVS and CDR2 FQNEAQ. Losses at the gene ends were 6 bases for V and 4 bases for J; bases not matched to a gene: 9. There are 15 residues in the CDR3. In DNA form, the CDR3 reads TGTGCCAGCAGGGGGGAGGGCGCGGGTTACAATGAGCAGTTCTTC. It specifies CASRGEGAGYNEQFF.

This clonotype was recorded a few times. V is TRBV7-9 and J is TRBJ2-5; TRBD1 aligns across 7 bases. The CDR3 runs to 15 residues. Unmatched junction bases numbered 7, after V lost 2 bases and J lost 4 bases. Germline assignment: CDR1 SEHNR and CDR2 FQNEAQ (reference sequence). CDR3 loop: CASSLWDREGETQYF. DNA of the CDR3: TGTGCCAGCAGCTTATGGGACAGAGAAGGAGAGACCCAGTACTTC.

This clonotype occurred a few times. The CDR3 coding sequence is TGCGCCAGCAGCGGAACGGACAGGGCGGAGTACGAGCAGTACTTC. This sequence encodes CASSGTDRAEYEQYF. J is TRBJ2-7 and V is TRBV5-1; 8 positions match TRBD1. V shed 4 bases and J 4 bases; nucleotides not matched to a gene: 10. This CDR3 spans 15 amino acids. Germline CDR1 is SGHRS and CDR2 is YFSETQ.